A few counts support the clone carrying this T cell receptor beta chain. The diagnoses drew upon clinical symptoms, serum thyroxine and TRAb, thyroid ultrasound and orbital computed tomography. The data originate from a study of T cells in Graves' hyperthyroidism and ophthalmopathy. TCR beta CDR3 regions were amplified from RNA. First-round RT-PCR of the TCR CDR3 relied on the HTBI primer set. TCRdb processed the multiplex PCR reads anew with MiXCR; each CDR3 protein has one entry. The profile shows 450,000 to 650,000 distinct CDR3 sequences, approximately 17% of them singletons. This TCR came from a woman aged 18-35 years with Graves' ophthalmopathy. The sequenced sample consisted of blood.

The DNA for the CDR3 is TGTGCCAGCAGCGGCCTCGATTCGGACACTGAAGCTTTCTTT. Amino acids: CASSGLDSDTEAFF. The rearrangement uses TRBV7-9 and TRBJ1-1; no clear D. Germline V lookup: CDR1 SEHNR, CDR2 FQNEAQ (reference sequence). The CDR3 spans 14 residues. V lost 5 bases, J lost 3 bases, and 13 bases lay in between.